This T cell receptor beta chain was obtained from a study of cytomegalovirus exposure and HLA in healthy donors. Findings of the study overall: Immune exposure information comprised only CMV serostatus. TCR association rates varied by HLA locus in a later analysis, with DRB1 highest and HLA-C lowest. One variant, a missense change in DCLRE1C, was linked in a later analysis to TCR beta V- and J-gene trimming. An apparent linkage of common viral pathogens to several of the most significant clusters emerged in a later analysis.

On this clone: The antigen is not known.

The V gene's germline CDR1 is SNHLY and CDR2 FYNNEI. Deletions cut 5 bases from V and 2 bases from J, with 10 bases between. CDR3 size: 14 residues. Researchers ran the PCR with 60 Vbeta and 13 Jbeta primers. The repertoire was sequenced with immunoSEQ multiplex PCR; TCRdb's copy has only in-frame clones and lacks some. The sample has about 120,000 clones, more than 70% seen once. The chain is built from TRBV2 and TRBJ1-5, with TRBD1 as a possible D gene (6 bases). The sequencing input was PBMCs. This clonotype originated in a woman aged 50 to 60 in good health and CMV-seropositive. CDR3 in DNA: TGTGCCAGCAGTAACAGGGTAGGCAATCAGCCCCAGCATTTT. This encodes CASSNRVGNQPQHF.